Below, 10 T cell receptor beta chains from the same sample are listed, as sequenced in a study of cytomegalovirus exposure and HLA in healthy donors. PCR was performed using 60 Vbeta and 13 Jbeta primers. Repertoires were generated with immunoSEQ multiplex PCR, while TCRdb's copy carries only in-frame clones and drops some. The table shows 270,000 or so clones, with 80% to 95% occurring only once. The sequenced material came from PBMCs. The source is a girl aged 2-15 years in good health and CMV-seronegative.

This clone turned up a few times. V and J are TRBV18 and TRBJ1-1; weak D call: TRBD1 (6 bases). The CDR3 runs 12 residues. Trimming stripped 3 bases from V and 7 bases from J, with 9 bases between. Germline loops: CDR1 KGHSH, CDR2 LQKENI. The CDR3 nucleotides read TGTGCCAGCTCACCGGGGGCTTATGAAGCTTTCTTT. It specifies CASSPGAYEAFF.

The V and J genes are TRBV30 and TRBJ2-2; TRBD1 aligns across 7 bases. J was trimmed by 5 bases and V by 2 bases; bases with no gene match: 5. Germline CDR1 reads GTSNPN; CDR2 reads SVGIG (reference sequence). This CDR3 contains 14 residues. CDR3 loop: CAWSRDSWTGELFF. CDR3 nucleotides: TGTGCCTGGAGTAGGGACAGTTGGACCGGGGAGCTGTTTTTT. Full variable domain (rest looked up from reference TRBV30 and TRBJ2-2): SQTIHQWPATLVQPVGSPLSLECTVEGTSNPNLYWYRQAAGRGLQLLFYSVGIGQISSEVPQNLSASRPQDRQFILSSKKLLLSDSGFYLCAWSRDSWTGELFFGEGSRLTVL.

This clone has a single count. The rearrangement links TRBV9 to TRBJ2-7; D might be TRBD1 (6 bases). This CDR3 region has 16 residues. Per germline, CDR1 SGDLS and CDR2 YYNGEE. V dropped 3 bases and J dropped 3 bases, with 19 bases sitting between them. The CDR3 region is CASSADAGTPFYEQYF. The CDR3 bases are TGTGCCAGCAGCGCAGATGCCGGGACACCGTTCTACGAGCAGTACTTC.

This clone was counted once. J is TRBJ2-2 and V is TRBV29-1, with 7 positions matching TRBD2. Germline V gene lookup returns CDR1 SQVTM and CDR2 ANQGSEA. Losses at the gene ends were 6 bases for V and 4 bases for J; bases not matched to a gene: 2. There are 12 residues in the CDR3. The CDR3 here is CSVGGLTGELFF. The CDR3 DNA reads TGCAGCGTGGGAGGGCTCACCGGGGAGCTGTTTTTT.

The chain employs TRBV28 and TRBJ1-5; D not resolved. V was pared by 3 bases and J by 6 bases, with 12 bases between. The CDR3 extends over 14 amino acids. Germline V gene sequence: CDR1 MDHEN, CDR2 SYDVKM. CDR3 in amino acids: CASSFVHRSQPQHF. As DNA, the CDR3 is TGTGCCAGCAGTTTTGTGCATAGGAGTCAGCCCCAGCATTTT.

The V call is TRBV11-2, the J call TRBJ2-1, with D unresolved. In germline, CDR1 is SGHAT, CDR2 FQNNGV. The CDR3 is 12 amino acids. Between the trimmed V and J ends, which lost 5 bases and 5 bases, there was a span of 7 bases. CDR3 DNA sequence: TGTGCCAGCAGCCAACCTAACAATGAGCAGTTCTTC. It encodes CASSQPNNEQFF. Based on the CDR3 plus reference TRBV11-2 and TRBJ2-1, the full variable domain is EAGVAQSPRYKIIEKRQSVAFWCNPISGHATLYWYQQILGQGPKLLIQFQNNGVVDDSQLPKDRFSAERLKGVDSTLKIQPAKLEDSAVYLCASSQPNNEQFFGPGTRLTVL.

The chain carries TRBV11-2 and TRBJ1-2, with D uncertain. This CDR3 comprises 14 residues. V was clipped by 5 bases and J by 0 bases, with 10 bases between them. Germline V lookup: CDR1 SGHAT, CDR2 FQNNGV. The CDR3 sequence is CASSVSGSNYGYTF. In nucleotides, the CDR3 is TGTGCCAGCAGCGTTAGCGGGTCTAACTATGGCTACACCTTC.

This chain uses TRBV6-4 with TRBJ2-7, with 7 bases fitting TRBD2. The germline CDR1 and CDR2 sequences are MRHNA and SNTAGT. J gave up 4 bases and V 4 bases, and 4 bases lay outside the gene matches. The CDR3 extends over 13 amino acids. The CDR3 protein is CASSAASGYEQYF. The CDR3 DNA reads TGTGCCAGCAGTGCGGCTAGCGGATACGAGCAGTACTTC.

Here the CDR3 DNA reads TGCAGCGGGGAACAGGGGGCGGGTGGCTACACCTTC. This translates into CSGEQGAGGYTF. The J gene is TRBJ1-2, the V gene TRBV29-1, with 9 positions matching TRBD1. Germline CDR1 is SQVTM and CDR2 is ANQGSEA. V shed 7 bases and J 7 bases; nucleotides not matched to a gene: 7. The CDR3 sequence is 12 residues long. The whole variable domain, remainder taken from reference TRBV29-1 and TRBJ1-2, is SAVISQKPSRDICQRGTSLTIQCQVDSQVTMMFWYRQQPGQSLTLIATANQGSEATYESGFVIDKFPISRPNLTFSTLTVSNMSPEDSSIYLCSGEQGAGGYTFGSGTRLTVV.

The CDR3 coding sequence is TGTGCTAGTGGTCAAGGACAGGGCCAAGAGACCCAGTACTTC. Translated, it gives CASGQGQGQETQYF. V and J are TRBV12-5 and TRBJ2-5, with 8 bases identical to TRBD1. J gave up 1 base and V 5 bases, and 3 bases lay outside the gene matches. Germline V gene lookup returns CDR1 LGHNT and CDR2 FRNRAP. This CDR3 is built from 14 residues.